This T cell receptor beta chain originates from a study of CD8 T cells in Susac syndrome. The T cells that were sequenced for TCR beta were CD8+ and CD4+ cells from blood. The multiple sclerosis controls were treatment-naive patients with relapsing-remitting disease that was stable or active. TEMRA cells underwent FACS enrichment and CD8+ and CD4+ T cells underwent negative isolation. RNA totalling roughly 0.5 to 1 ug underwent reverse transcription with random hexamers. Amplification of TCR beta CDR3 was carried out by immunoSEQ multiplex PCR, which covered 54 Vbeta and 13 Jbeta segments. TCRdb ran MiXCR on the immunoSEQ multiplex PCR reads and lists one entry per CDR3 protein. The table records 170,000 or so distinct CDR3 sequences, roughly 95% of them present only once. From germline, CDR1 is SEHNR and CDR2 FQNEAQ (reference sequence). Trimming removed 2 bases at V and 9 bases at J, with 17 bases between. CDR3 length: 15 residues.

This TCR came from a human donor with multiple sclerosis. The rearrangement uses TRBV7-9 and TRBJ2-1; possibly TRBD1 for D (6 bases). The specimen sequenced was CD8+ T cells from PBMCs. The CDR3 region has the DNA TGTGCCAGCAGCTTATCTCCTCTCAGGGGTGGTGAGCAGTTCTTC. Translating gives CASSLSPLRGGEQFF.